This TCR beta chain was identified in a study of regulatory T cells. Study-wide results and caveats: In CD3G-deficient patients, conventional CD4+ T cells were enriched for hydrophobic CDR3 residues at positions 6 and 7.

Primers: 52 TRBV forward and 13 TRBJ reverse. This table comes from immunoSEQ multiplex PCR, and its TCRdb copy is limited to in-frame clones, with some not included. This table has approximately 40,000 clones, about nine tenths appearing once. V was clipped by 2 bases and J by 4 bases, with 8 bases between them. Germline lookup yields CDR1 KGHSH and CDR2 LQKENI. There are 13 residues in the CDR3. CD4+ cells were sorted into CD25-high CD127-low regulatory cells and CD25-low CD127-high conventional cells. This clone was counted between two and nine times. Its antigen is as yet unknown. This receptor was obtained from a person aged 18 to 35 with CD3G deficiency. Input material: conventional CD4+ T cells sorted from blood. The J gene is TRBJ1-2, the V gene TRBV18; possibly TRBD1 for D (6 bases). The CDR3 sequence: CASSPGQSYGYTF. CDR3 nucleotide sequence: TGTGCCAGCTCACCAGGACAGAGCTATGGCTACACCTTC.